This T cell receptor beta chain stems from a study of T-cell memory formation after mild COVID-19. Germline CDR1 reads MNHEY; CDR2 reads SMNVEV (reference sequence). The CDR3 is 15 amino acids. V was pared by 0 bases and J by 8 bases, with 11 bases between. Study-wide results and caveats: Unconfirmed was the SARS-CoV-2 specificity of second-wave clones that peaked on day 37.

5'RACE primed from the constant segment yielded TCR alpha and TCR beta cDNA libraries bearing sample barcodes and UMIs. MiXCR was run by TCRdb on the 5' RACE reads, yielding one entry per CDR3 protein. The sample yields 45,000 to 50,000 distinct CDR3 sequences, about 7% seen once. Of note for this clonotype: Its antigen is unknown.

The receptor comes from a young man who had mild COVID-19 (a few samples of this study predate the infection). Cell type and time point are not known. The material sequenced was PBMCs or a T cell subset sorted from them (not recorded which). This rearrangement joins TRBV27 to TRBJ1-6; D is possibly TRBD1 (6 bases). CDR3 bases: TGTGCCAGCAGTTTATCGAACAGGGTGTATTCACCCCTCCACTTT. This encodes CASSLSNRVYSPLHF.